This is a list of T cell receptor beta chains from one sample in a study of blood T cell repertoires in COVID-19. Here immunoSEQ multiplex PCR was the method, and the copy in TCRdb shows in-frame clones only, minus some. The sample shows about 120,000 clones, roughly 90% of them seen only once. The sequenced material came from peripheral blood. Receptor source: a woman in her seventies who had recovered from COVID-19. Both conserved end residues are trimmed from each CDR3. The order of the fields is J gene, clone size, V gene, CDR3 protein. Part of the rows lack a size; the others show once, few, many or a class for expanded clones.

J gene: TRBJ2-3
clone size: NA
V gene: TRBV19
CDR3 protein: ASSIEPSGMGTDTQY

J gene: TRBJ2-7
clone size: NA
V gene: TRBV20-1
CDR3 protein: SSNLGNEQY

J gene: TRBJ1-1
clone size: NA
V gene: TRBV29-1
CDR3 protein: SVGGDYWEAF

J gene: TRBJ2-2
clone size: NA
V gene: TRBV7-9
CDR3 protein: ASSLRPGNTGELF

J gene: TRBJ2-2
clone size: once
V gene: TRBV7-6
CDR3 protein: ASSHVSGTRTGELF

J gene: TRBJ2-3
clone size: NA
V gene: TRBV18
CDR3 protein: ASSPGGGRDTQY

J gene: TRBJ2-3
clone size: NA
V gene: TRBV5-1
CDR3 protein: ASSLGLAGGNTDTQY

J gene: TRBJ2-1
clone size: NA
V gene: TRBV12-5
CDR3 protein: ASAASGGGYNEQF

J gene: TRBJ1-6
clone size: NA
V gene: TRBV7-2
CDR3 protein: ASSSQGSSYNSPLH

J gene: TRBJ2-7
clone size: NA
V gene: TRBV6-6
CDR3 protein: ASSYDRVYEQY

J gene: TRBJ2-1
clone size: NA
V gene: TRBV7-9
CDR3 protein: ASSLVMGSYNEQF

J gene: TRBJ2-3
clone size: NA
V gene: TRBV6-6
CDR3 protein: ASTTLAGPLVDTQY

J gene: TRBJ2-5
clone size: NA
V gene: TRBV20-1
CDR3 protein: SASHPGKTQY

J gene: TRBJ2-2
clone size: NA
V gene: TRBV5-4
CDR3 protein: ASSLDASTGELF

J gene: TRBJ2-3
clone size: NA
V gene: TRBV5-1
CDR3 protein: ASSSDPSGVDTQY

J gene: TRBJ2-1
clone size: NA
V gene: TRBV28
CDR3 protein: ASSALGGREFMNEQF

J gene: TRBJ2-5
clone size: NA
V gene: TRBV14
CDR3 protein: ASSQGLGIQY

J gene: TRBJ2-7
clone size: NA
V gene: TRBV4-2
CDR3 protein: ASSPGGTEDEQY

J gene: TRBJ2-5
clone size: NA
V gene: TRBV11-2
CDR3 protein: ASSRYTSGGGETQY

J gene: TRBJ1-1
clone size: once
V gene: TRBV15
CDR3 protein: ATSKPLPQGAPNTEAF

J gene: TRBJ2-2
clone size: NA
V gene: TRBV6-5
CDR3 protein: GQPAQNTGELF

J gene: TRBJ2-3
clone size: NA
V gene: TRBV3-1/TRBV3-2
CDR3 protein: ASRPRPSGGANTQY

J gene: TRBJ2-2
clone size: NA
V gene: TRBV24-1
CDR3 protein: ATSDLTGGRTGELF

J gene: TRBJ2-7
clone size: few
V gene: TRBV7-9
CDR3 protein: ASSRGTGVSWEQY

J gene: TRBJ2-5
clone size: NA
V gene: TRBV29-1
CDR3 protein: SVEDRWGETQY

J gene: TRBJ1-5
clone size: NA
V gene: TRBV27
CDR3 protein: ASSSRQGGQPQH

J gene: TRBJ2-7
clone size: few
V gene: TRBV11-3
CDR3 protein: ASSSGTYEQY

J gene: TRBJ2-3
clone size: NA
V gene: TRBV18
CDR3 protein: ASSPTAGTDTQY

J gene: TRBJ2-2
clone size: NA
V gene: TRBV28
CDR3 protein: ASSLLQGRGTGELF

J gene: TRBJ2-4
clone size: NA
V gene: TRBV4-1
CDR3 protein: ASSQVGEGTLNIQY